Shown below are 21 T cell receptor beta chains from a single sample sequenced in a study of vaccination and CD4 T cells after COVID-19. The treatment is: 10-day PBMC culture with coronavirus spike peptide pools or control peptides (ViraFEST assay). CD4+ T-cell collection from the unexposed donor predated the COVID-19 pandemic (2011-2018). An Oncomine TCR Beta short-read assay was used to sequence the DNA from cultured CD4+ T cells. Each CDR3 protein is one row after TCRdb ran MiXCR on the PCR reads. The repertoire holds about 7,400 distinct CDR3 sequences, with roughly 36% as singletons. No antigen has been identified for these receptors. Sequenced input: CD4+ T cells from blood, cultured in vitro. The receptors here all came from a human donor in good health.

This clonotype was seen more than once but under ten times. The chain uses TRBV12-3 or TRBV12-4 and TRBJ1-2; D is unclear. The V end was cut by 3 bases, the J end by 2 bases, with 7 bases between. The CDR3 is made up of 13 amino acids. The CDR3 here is CASSLVPNYGYTF. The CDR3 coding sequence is TGTGCCAGCAGTTTGGTCCCCAACTATGGCTACACCTTC.

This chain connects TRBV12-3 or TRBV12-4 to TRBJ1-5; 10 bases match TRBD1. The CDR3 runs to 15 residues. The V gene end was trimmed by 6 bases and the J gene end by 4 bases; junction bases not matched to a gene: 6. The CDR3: CASRGQGRGNQPQHF. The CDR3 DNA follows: TGTGCCAGCAGGGGACAGGGGAGGGGTAATCAGCCCCAGCATTTT.

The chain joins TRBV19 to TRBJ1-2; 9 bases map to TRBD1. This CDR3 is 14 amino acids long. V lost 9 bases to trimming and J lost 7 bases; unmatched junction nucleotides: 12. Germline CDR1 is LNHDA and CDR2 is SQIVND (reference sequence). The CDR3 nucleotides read TGTGCCAGCCTCGGGAGACAGGGGGGTTCTGGCTACACCTTC. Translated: CASLGRQGGSGYTF.

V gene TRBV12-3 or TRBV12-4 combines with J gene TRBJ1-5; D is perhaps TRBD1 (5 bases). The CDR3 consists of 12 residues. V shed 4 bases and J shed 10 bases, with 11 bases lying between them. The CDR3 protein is CASSYSGPPQHF. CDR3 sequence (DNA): TGTGCCAGCAGTTACTCGGGACCCCCCCAGCATTTT.

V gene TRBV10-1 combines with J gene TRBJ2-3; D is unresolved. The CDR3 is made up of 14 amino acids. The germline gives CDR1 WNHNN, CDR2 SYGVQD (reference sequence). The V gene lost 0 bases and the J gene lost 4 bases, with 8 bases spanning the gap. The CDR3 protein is CASSESPGSDTQYF. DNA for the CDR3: TGCGCCAGCAGTGAGTCGCCCGGCTCAGATACGCAGTATTTT.

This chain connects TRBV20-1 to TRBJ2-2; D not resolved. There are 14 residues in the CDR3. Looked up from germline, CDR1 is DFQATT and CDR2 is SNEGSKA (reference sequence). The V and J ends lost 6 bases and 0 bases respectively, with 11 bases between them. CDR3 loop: CSAPVVANTGELFF. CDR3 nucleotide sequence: TGCAGTGCCCCCGTGGTGGCGAACACCGGGGAGCTGTTTTTT.

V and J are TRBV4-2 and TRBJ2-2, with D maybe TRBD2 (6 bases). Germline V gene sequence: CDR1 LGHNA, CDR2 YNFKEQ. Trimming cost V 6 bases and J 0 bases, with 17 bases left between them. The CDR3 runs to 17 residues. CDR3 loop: CASRRDGGSANTGELFF. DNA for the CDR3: TGTGCCAGCAGGAGAGACGGGGGATCCGCGAACACCGGGGAGCTGTTTTTT.

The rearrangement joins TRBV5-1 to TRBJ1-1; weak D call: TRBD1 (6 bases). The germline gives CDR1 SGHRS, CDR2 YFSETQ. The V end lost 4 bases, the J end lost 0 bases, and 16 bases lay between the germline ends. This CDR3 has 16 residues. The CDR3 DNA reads TGCGCCAGCAGCCGAACTGCTTGGACAGTGAACACTGAAGCTTTCTTT. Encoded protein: CASSRTAWTVNTEAFF.

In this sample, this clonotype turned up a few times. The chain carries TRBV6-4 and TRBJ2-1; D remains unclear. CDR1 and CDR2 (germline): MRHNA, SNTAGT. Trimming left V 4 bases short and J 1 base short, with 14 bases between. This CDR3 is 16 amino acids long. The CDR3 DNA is TGTGCCAGCAGTGGGTCGTACCCCAGGTCCTACAATGAGCAGTTCTTC. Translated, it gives CASSGSYPRSYNEQFF.

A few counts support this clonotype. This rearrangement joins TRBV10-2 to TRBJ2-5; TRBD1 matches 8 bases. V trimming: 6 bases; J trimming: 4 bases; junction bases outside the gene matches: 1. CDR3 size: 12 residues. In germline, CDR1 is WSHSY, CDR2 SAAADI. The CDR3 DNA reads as TGCGCCAGCAGAGACAGGGGAGAGACCCAGTACTTC. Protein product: CASRDRGETQYF.

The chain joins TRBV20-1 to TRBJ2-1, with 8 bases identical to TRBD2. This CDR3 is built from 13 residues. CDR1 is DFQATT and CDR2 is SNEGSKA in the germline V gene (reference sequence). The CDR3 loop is CSAGMAGGNEQFF. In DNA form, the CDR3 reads TGCAGCGCCGGGATGGCGGGAGGAAATGAGCAGTTCTTC.

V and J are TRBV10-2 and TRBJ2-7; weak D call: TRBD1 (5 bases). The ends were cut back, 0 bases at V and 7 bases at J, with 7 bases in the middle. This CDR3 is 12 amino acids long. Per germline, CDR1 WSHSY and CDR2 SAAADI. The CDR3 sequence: CASSESKGEQYF. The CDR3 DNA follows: TGCGCCAGCAGTGAGTCAAAGGGGGAGCAGTACTTC.

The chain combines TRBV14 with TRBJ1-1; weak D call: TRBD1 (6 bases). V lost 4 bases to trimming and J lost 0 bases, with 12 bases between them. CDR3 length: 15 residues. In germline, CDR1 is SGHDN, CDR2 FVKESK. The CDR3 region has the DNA TGTGCCAGCAGCCCAGCAGGGGCTCTGAACACTGAAGCTTTCTTT. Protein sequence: CASSPAGALNTEAFF.

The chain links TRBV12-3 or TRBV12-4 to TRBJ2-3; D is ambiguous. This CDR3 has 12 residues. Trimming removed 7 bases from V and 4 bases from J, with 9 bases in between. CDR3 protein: CASNGPSDTQYF. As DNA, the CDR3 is TGTGCCAGCAATGGCCCGTCAGATACGCAGTATTTT.

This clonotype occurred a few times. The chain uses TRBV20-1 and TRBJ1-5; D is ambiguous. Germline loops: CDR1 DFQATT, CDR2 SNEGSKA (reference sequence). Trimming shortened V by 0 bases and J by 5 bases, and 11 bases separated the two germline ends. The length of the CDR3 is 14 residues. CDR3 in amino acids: CSARDRLRDQPQHF. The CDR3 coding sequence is TGCAGTGCTAGAGATCGGCTCCGGGATCAGCCCCAGCATTTT.

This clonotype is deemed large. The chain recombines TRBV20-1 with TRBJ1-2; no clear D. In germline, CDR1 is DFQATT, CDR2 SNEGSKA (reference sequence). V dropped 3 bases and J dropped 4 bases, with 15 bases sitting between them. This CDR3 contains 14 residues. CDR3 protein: CSASMAEGGYGYTF. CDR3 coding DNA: TGCAGTGCTAGTATGGCGGAAGGAGGCTATGGCTACACCTTC.

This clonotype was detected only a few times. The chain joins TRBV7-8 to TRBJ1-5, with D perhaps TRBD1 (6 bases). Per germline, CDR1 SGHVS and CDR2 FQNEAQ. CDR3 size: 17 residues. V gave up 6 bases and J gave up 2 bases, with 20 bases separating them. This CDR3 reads CASSRTGGNWGNQPQHF. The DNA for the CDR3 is TGTGCCAGCAGTCGGACGGGGGGCAACTGGGGCAATCAGCCCCAGCATTTT.

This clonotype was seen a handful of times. CDR3 DNA: TGTGCCATCAGTGAGTCGGGATCTGGAGCTTTCTTT. This encodes CAISESGSGAFF. The chain recombines TRBV10-3 with TRBJ1-1; unclear D gene. Trimming cost V 0 bases and J 10 bases, with 9 bases left between them. Germline CDR1 and CDR2: ENHRY and SYGVKD. This CDR3 has 12 residues.

The CDR3 spells CSATTDTGELFF. DNA for the CDR3: TGCAGTGCTACTACGGACACCGGGGAGCTGTTTTTT. This sequence joins TRBV20-1 and TRBJ2-2; D uncertain. This CDR3 comprises 12 residues. Germline CDR1 and CDR2: DFQATT and SNEGSKA (reference sequence). Deletions cut 4 bases from V and 3 bases from J, with 6 bases between.

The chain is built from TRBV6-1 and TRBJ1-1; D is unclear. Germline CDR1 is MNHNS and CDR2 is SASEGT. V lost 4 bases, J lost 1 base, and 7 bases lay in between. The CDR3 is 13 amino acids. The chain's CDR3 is CASSAARNTEAFF. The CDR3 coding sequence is TGTGCCAGCAGTGCCGCCAGGAACACTGAAGCTTTCTTT.

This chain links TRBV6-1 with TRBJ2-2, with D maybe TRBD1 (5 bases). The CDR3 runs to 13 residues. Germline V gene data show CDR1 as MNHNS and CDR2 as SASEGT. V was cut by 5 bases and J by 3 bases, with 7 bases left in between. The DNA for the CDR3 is TGTGCCAGCAGTCCACAGGACACCGGGGAGCTGTTTTTT. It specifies CASSPQDTGELFF.